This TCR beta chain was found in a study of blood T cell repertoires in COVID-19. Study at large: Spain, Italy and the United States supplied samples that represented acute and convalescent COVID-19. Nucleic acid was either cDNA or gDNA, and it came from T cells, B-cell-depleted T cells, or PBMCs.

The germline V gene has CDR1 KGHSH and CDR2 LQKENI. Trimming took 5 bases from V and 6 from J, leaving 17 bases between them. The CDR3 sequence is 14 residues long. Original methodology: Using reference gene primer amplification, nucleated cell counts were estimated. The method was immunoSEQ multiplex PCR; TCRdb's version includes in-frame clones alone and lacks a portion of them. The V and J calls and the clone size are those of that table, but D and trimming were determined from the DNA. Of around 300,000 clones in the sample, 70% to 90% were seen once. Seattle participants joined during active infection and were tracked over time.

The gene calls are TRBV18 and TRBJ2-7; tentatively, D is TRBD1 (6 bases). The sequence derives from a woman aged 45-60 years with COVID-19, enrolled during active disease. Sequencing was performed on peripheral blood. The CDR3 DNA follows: TGTGCCAGCTCAGGATACTCGCAGGGGCCCGAGCAGTACTTC. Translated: CASSGYSQGPEQYF.